The 25 T cell receptor beta chains in this list originate from one sample, sequenced in a study of vaccination effects on CD4 cells after COVID-19. TCRdb keeps only in-frame clones here, not all; method: immunoSEQ multiplex PCR. The data show roughly 68,000 clones, about 74% seen once. Antigens of these TCRs are unknown. Sequencing in the ViraFEST assay came after antigen-specific CD4+ T cells had been expanded with viral peptide pools, which were used to stimulate PBMC. CD4+ T cells were isolated after around 10 days of culture. All study participants received two doses of BNT162b2 or mRNA-1273 vaccine. Sample: CD4+ T cells from PBMCs cultured with HCoV-229E spike peptides, taken after COVID-19 vaccination. Every receptor here comes from a human donor who received a COVID-19 vaccine.

The V gene is TRBV6-5, the J gene TRBJ1-1; D remains unclear. The CDR3 spans 13 residues. CDR1 and CDR2 from the germline V gene are MNHEY and SVGAGI. Deletions cut 7 bases from V and 7 bases from J, with 16 bases between. The CDR3 DNA sequence: TGTGCCAGCATCGACCCGTCCCGTCGTGAAGCTTTCTTT. It codes for CASIDPSRREAFF.

This chain links TRBV27 with TRBJ2-7; 9 positions agree with TRBD1. The V and J ends lost 5 bases and 2 bases, in that order; junction bases with no gene match: 10. This CDR3 is 16 amino acids long. Germline CDR1 reads MNHEY; CDR2 reads SMNVEV (reference sequence). CDR3 in amino acids: CASSQPPRQGAYEQYV. CDR3 nucleotides: TGTGCCAGCAGTCAACCCCCCCGACAGGGGGCCTACGAGCAGTACGTC.

V and J are TRBV10-1 and TRBJ2-5; D is possibly TRBD2 (6 bases). Trimming left V 2 bases short and J 4 bases short, with 14 bases between. The CDR3 totals 15 residues. Germline V lookup: CDR1 WNHNN, CDR2 SYGVQD (reference sequence). CDR3 region: CASSEGSGDTETQYF. CDR3 nucleotide sequence: TGCGCCAGCAGTGAGGGTAGCGGAGATACAGAGACCCAGTACTTC.

The chain combines TRBV5-1 with TRBJ2-4, with 7 bases lining up with TRBD2. This CDR3 is 16 amino acids long. Germline V lookup: CDR1 SGHRS, CDR2 YFSETQ. V dropped 0 bases and J dropped 8; count of bases not matched to a gene: 11. The CDR3 region has the DNA TGCGCCAGCAGCTTGGGGCGGGGGACGAAGGGGCACATTCAGTACTTC. Its protein is CASSLGRGTKGHIQYF.

The chain couples TRBV6-6 to TRBJ1-5; the D gene is possibly TRBD1 (6 bases). Trimming took off 5 bases at V and 0 bases at J, with 14 bases between the two ends. The germline V gene encodes CDR1 MNHNY and CDR2 SVGAGI (reference sequence). This CDR3 comprises 16 residues. In DNA form, the CDR3 reads TGTGCCAGCAGTCTACGACAGGCAGATAGCAATCAGCCCCAGCATTTT. Translated: CASSLRQADSNQPQHF.

The gene calls are TRBV7-3 and TRBJ2-5; TRBD2 agrees at 7 bases. The J segment lost 5 bases and the V segment lost 5 bases, leaving 8 bases of the junction unmatched. CDR3 size: 14 residues. Germline CDR1 reads SGHTA; CDR2 reads FQGTGA. In DNA form, the CDR3 reads TGTGCCAGCAGCCTGGGCGGGGGTCGGGAGACCCAGTACTTC. This translates into CASSLGGGRETQYF.

The gene calls are TRBV12-3 or TRBV12-4 and TRBJ2-2; D gene uncertain. Trimming removed 8 bases at V and 2 bases at J, with 9 bases between. CDR3 length: 13 residues. CDR3 sequence reads: CASYQSNTGELFF. The CDR3 nucleotides read TGTGCCAGCTACCAATCTAACACCGGGGAGCTGTTTTTT.

Only one count was recorded for this clone. The CDR3 is CASSTSTSGGFYNEQFF. CDR3 DNA: TGTGCCAGCAGCACATCGACTAGCGGGGGCTTCTACAATGAGCAGTTCTTC. The chain carries TRBV3-1 (or the pseudogene TRBV3-2) and TRBJ2-1, with 12 bases matching TRBD2. V lost 5 bases to trimming and J lost 3 bases; unmatched junction nucleotides: 8. The CDR3 loop spans 17 amino acids. Germline V gene lookup returns CDR1 LGHDT and CDR2 YNNKEL (reference sequence).

The V gene is TRBV6-2 or TRBV6-3, the J gene TRBJ1-2; 10 bases fit TRBD1. The CDR3 has 15 amino acids. V dropped 7 bases and J dropped 4; count of bases not matched to a gene: 9. Germline V CDR1 and CDR2: MNHEY, SVGEGT. The CDR3 sequence: CASNPSGQGTYGYTF. The CDR3, as DNA: TGTGCCAGCAACCCATCGGGACAGGGGACCTATGGCTACACCTTC.

This clone has just one count. This chain uses TRBV19 with TRBJ2-2, with D perhaps assigned TRBD1 or TRBD2 (5 bases each). From germline, CDR1 is LNHDA and CDR2 SQIVND (reference sequence). V gave up 7 bases and J gave up 10 bases, with 10 bases separating them. The CDR3 spans 11 residues. In DNA form, the CDR3 reads TGTGCCAGTAAGGGGAGCGTGGAGCTGTTTTTT. Protein sequence: CASKGSVELFF. Full variable domain (outside the CDR3, taken from reference TRBV19 and TRBJ2-2): DGGITQSPKYLFRKEGQNVTLSCEQNLNHDAMYWYRQDPGQGLRLIYYSQIVNDFQKGDIAEGYSVSREKKESFPLTVTSAQKNPTAFYLCASKGSVELFFGEGSRLTVL.

The J gene is TRBJ2-2, the V gene TRBV9, with D possibly TRBD1 on 6 matching bases. The CDR3 has 12 residues. V gave up 3 bases and J gave up 11 bases, with 11 bases separating them. Germline loops: CDR1 SGDLS, CDR2 YYNGEE. DNA of the CDR3: TGTGCCAGCAGCGCACAGGGCTTTGAGCTGTTTTTT. Its translation: CASSAQGFELFF.

This sequence joins TRBV18 and TRBJ1-3; a weak D match, TRBD1 (6 bases). There are 14 residues in the CDR3. Trimming stripped 3 bases from V and 4 bases from J, with 10 bases between. Germline CDR1 is KGHSH and CDR2 is LQKENI. The DNA of the CDR3 is TGTGCCAGCTCACCTTGGACAGCAGGAAACACCATATATTTT. This gives the protein CASSPWTAGNTIYF.

The rearrangement joins TRBV7-2 to TRBJ2-2; D gene ambiguous. Germline-derived CDR1 and CDR2 are SGHTA and FQGNSA. This CDR3 has 14 residues. V was clipped by 8 bases and J by 0 bases, with 10 bases between them. The CDR3 spells CASESAANTGELFF. DNA of the CDR3: TGTGCCAGCGAGTCAGCAGCGAACACCGGGGAGCTGTTTTTT.

V and J are TRBV10-2 and TRBJ1-5; TRBD1 matches 7 bases. The V gene end was trimmed by 6 bases and the J gene end by 3 bases; junction bases not matched to a gene: 5. Germline loops: CDR1 WSHSY, CDR2 SAAADI. The CDR3 loop spans 14 amino acids. DNA of the CDR3: TGCGCCAGCAGAGAAACAGGGGTCAATCAGCCCCAGCATTTT. It codes for CASRETGVNQPQHF.

The chain couples TRBV2 to TRBJ1-5; D uncertain. The germline V and J ends were trimmed by 4 bases and 0 bases, with 7 bases remaining between them. CDR1 and CDR2 (germline): SNHLY, FYNNEI. The CDR3 is 14 amino acids. CDR3 amino acids: CASSGAYSNQPQHF. DNA of the CDR3: TGTGCCAGCAGTGGGGCCTATAGCAATCAGCCCCAGCATTTT.

The CDR3 DNA follows: TGTGCCAGCAGTTTAACAGGCAGGGGCACTGAAGCTTTCTTT. As protein: CASSLTGRGTEAFF. This rearrangement joins TRBV27 to TRBJ1-1; D perhaps matches TRBD1 (6 bases). In germline, CDR1 is MNHEY, CDR2 SMNVEV (reference sequence). The CDR3 is 14 residues long. Trimming took off 2 bases at V and 4 bases at J, with 11 bases between the two ends.

The chain combines TRBV19 with TRBJ1-6; 10 positions agree with TRBD1. The V and J ends lost 5 bases and 6 bases, in that order; junction bases with no gene match: 4. The CDR3 runs to 15 residues. The germline V gene has CDR1 LNHDA and CDR2 SQIVND (reference sequence). The DNA for the CDR3 is TGTGCCAGTAGTCTTCGACAGGGGGCTAATTCACCCCTCCACTTT. This sequence encodes CASSLRQGANSPLHF.

This chain uses TRBV24-1 with TRBJ2-5, with D maybe TRBD1 (6 bases). The CDR3 is 15 amino acids. Trimming stripped 3 bases from V and 2 bases from J, with 12 bases between. Germline V lookup: CDR1 KGHDR, CDR2 SFDVKD. For the CDR3, the DNA is TGTGCCACCAGTGATCCTGGGACACTACAAGAGACCCAGTACTTC. Amino acids: CATSDPGTLQETQYF.

J is TRBJ2-2 and V is TRBV2; 11 positions agree with TRBD2. V lost 4 bases to trimming and J lost 4 bases; unmatched junction nucleotides: 11. The CDR3 contains 18 residues. Germline values: CDR1 SNHLY, CDR2 FYNNEI. The CDR3 is CASSVQGGTSGTTGELFF. CDR3 nucleotide sequence: TGTGCCAGCAGTGTACAGGGCGGGACTAGCGGAACCACCGGGGAGCTGTTTTTT.

The V call is TRBV18, the J call TRBJ1-4; D is ambiguous. CDR3 length: 15 residues. Per the germline V gene, CDR1 is KGHSH and CDR2 is LQKENI. V was pared by 3 bases and J by 5 bases, with 13 bases between. CDR3 loop: CASSPLDGLNEKLFF. In DNA form, the CDR3 reads TGTGCCAGCTCACCGTTGGACGGGCTAAATGAAAAACTGTTTTTT.

This sequence joins TRBV10-2 and TRBJ2-3, with TRBD2 matching over 8 bases. The J segment lost 5 bases and the V segment lost 10 bases, leaving 11 bases of the junction unmatched. The CDR3 consists of 14 residues. Looked up from germline, CDR1 is WSHSY and CDR2 is SAAADI. CDR3 DNA sequence: TGCGCCACCTCTCGGGGGGGCGCGGGAGATACGCAGTATTTT. This encodes CATSRGGAGDTQYF.

The chain joins TRBV11-1 to TRBJ2-7; 8 bases map to TRBD2. Looked up from germline, CDR1 is SGHAT and CDR2 is FQDESV (reference sequence). V lost 5 bases to trimming and J lost 6 bases; unmatched junction nucleotides: 6. This CDR3 has 13 residues. CDR3 loop: CASSQTSVSEQYV. CDR3 DNA sequence: TGTGCCAGCAGCCAGACTAGCGTTTCCGAGCAGTACGTC.

The chain combines TRBV3-1 (or the pseudogene TRBV3-2) with TRBJ2-1, with 10 nucleotides matching TRBD2. The ends lost 4 bases at V and 6 bases at J; junction bases unmatched: 3. Germline CDR1 LGHDT, CDR2 YNNKEL (reference sequence). The CDR3 runs to 14 residues. Written as DNA, the CDR3 is TGTGCCAGCAGCCGCCTAGCGGGAGCCAATGAGCAGTTCTTC. It translates to CASSRLAGANEQFF.

The chain has TRBV23-1 and TRBJ1-5; D is unclear. TRBV23-1 is filed as an ORF, its function uncertain. V lost 6 bases, J lost 2 bases, and 14 bases lay in between. CDR3 length equals 15 residues. CDR3 amino acids: CASSPVIPGNQPQHF. The CDR3 nucleotides are TGCGCCAGCAGCCCCGTAATACCGGGCAATCAGCCCCAGCATTTT.

The genes are TRBV5-1 and TRBJ2-4; perhaps TRBD1 as D (6 bases). Trimming took off 0 bases at V and 3 bases at J, with 13 bases between the two ends. CDR1 is SGHRS and CDR2 is YFSETQ in the germline V gene. The CDR3 spans 16 residues. The CDR3 reads CASSLAGTPDKNIQYF. The CDR3 DNA follows: TGCGCCAGCAGCTTGGCCGGGACACCTGACAAAAACATTCAGTACTTC.